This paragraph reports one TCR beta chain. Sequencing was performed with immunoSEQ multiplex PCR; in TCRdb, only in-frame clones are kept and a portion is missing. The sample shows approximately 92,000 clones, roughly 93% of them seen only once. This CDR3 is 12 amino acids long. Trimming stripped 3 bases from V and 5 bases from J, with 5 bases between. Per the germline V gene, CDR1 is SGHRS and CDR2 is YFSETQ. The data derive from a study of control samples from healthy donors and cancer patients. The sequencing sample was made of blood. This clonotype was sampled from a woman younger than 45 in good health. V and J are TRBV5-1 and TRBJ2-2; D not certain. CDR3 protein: CASSSQTGELFF. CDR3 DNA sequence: TGCGCCAGCAGCTCACAGACCGGGGAGCTGTTTTTT. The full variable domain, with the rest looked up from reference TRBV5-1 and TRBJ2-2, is KAGVTQTPRYLIKTRGQQVTLSCSPISGHRSVSWYQQTPGQGLQFLFEYFSETQRNKGNFPGRFSGRQFSNSRSEMNVSTLELGDSALYLCASSSQTGELFFGEGSRLTVL.